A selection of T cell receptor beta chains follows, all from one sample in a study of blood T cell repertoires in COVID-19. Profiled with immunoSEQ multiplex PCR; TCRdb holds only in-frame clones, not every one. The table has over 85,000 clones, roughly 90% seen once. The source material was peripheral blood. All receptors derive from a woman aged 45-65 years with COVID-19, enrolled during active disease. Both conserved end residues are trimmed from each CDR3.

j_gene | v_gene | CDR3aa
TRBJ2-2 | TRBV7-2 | ASSLFQGGTGELF
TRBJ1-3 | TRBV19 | ASSSSSGNTIY
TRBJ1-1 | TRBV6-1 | ASSERLGGSHTEAF
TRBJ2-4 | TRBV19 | ASRRENIQY
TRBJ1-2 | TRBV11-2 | ASNPFARNYGYT
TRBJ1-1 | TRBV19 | ASSIQGMNTEAF
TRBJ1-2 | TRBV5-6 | ASRLAGSGYT
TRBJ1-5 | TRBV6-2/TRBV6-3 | ASSYARRQGWQPQH
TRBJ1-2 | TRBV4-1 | ASSQDPDRVLTLNYGYT
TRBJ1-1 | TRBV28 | ASSLGTELEAF
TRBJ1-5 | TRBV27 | ASRYRDDSNQPQH
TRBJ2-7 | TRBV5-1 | ASSLDNGVGEQY
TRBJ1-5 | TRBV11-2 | ASSVGTGGHQPQH
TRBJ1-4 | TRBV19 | ASSIGRDRGEKLF
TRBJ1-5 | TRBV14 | ASSQDLGDPQH
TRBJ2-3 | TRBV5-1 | ASSPTGSDTQY
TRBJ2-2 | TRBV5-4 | ASSSMARTGATGELF
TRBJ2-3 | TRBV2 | ASSEGHITDTQY
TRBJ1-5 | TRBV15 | ATSVTGGADQPQH
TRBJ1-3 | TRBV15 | ATSRTRDVGGNTIY
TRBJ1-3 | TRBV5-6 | ASSFNNGNTIY
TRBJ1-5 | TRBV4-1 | ASSRLLVQGAQPQH
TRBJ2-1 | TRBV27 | ASIGAGYNEQF
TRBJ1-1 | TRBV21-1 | ASSNGQGNTEAF
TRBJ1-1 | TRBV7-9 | ASTQGNTEAF